This is a list of T cell receptor beta chains from one sample in a study of patients and donors after allogeneic stem cell transplantation. TCRdb itself ran the RT-PCR reads through MiXCR, one entry per CDR3 protein. This sample carries over 150,000 distinct CDR3 sequences, approximately 28% of them seen once, and the ten largest clones take around 3.3%. Sequencing was carried out using blood, either unsorted or a sorted T cell fraction (not recorded which). The receptor set was obtained from a human donor who was either an allogeneic HSCT recipient or a stem cell or donor lymphocyte infusion donor (not recorded which). It is not recorded whose cells these are; they may come from a transplant donor. CDR3s include the opening cysteine and the closing phenylalanine or tryptophan. Each record gives: V gene, clone size, D gene, J gene, CDR3 DNA, CDR3 protein. A D gene is named only where the DNA matches it firmly. Clone size appears in some rows only: once, few, many, or a class for an expanded clone.

V: TRBV24-1
size: -
D: TRBD2
J: TRBJ2-5
DNA: TGTGCCACCAGTGATGTCACTAGCGGGAGGTTTATGGAGACCCAGTACTTC
CDR3: CATSDVTSGRFMETQYF

V: TRBV20-1
size: -
D: TRBD1
J: TRBJ2-3
DNA: TGCAGTGCTAGCGCTTTCCGGGGACAGGGCCCAGATACGCAGTATTTT
CDR3: CSASAFRGQGPDTQYF

V: TRBV18
size: -
D: TRBD1
J: TRBJ2-7
DNA: TGTGCCAGCTCACCACTTTTCACGGGACAGGGTTCCCACGAGCAGTACTTC
CDR3: CASSPLFTGQGSHEQYF

V: TRBV5-1
size: many
D: TRBD1
J: TRBJ2-5
DNA: TGCGCCAGCAGCTTGGCCTCGACAGGGGGTGAGACCCAGTACTTC
CDR3: CASSLASTGGETQYF

V: TRBV20-1
size: many
D: -
J: TRBJ1-2
DNA: TGCAGTGCTAGTAGCAGGTTTAACTATGGCTACACCTTC
CDR3: CSASSRFNYGYTF

V: TRBV3-1
size: -
D: -
J: TRBJ1-3
DNA: TGTGCCAGCAGTCAACAGACAGGTCGAAACACCATATATTTT
CDR3: CASSQQTGRNTIYF

V: TRBV7-9
size: -
D: TRBD1
J: TRBJ1-2
DNA: TGTGCCAGCAGCTTCAAATGGACAGGGCACGGCTACACCTTC
CDR3: CASSFKWTGHGYTF

V: TRBV12-3/TRBV12-4
size: few
D: -
J: TRBJ1-1
DNA: TGTGCCAGCTCCCCGGCGGAGGCTCCTGAAGCTTTCTTT
CDR3: CASSPAEAPEAFF

V: TRBV6-2/TRBV6-3
size: -
D: TRBD1
J: TRBJ2-4
DNA: TGTGCCAGCAGTTTCAAGGACAGGACTGGAAACATTCAGTACTTC
CDR3: CASSFKDRTGNIQYF

V: TRBV12-3/TRBV12-4
size: many
D: TRBD1
J: TRBJ1-2
DNA: TGTGCCAGCAGAACCGGGACAGACTATGGCTACACCTTC
CDR3: CASRTGTDYGYTF

V: TRBV6-5
size: many
D: TRBD1
J: TRBJ1-5
DNA: TGTGCCAGCAGTACGGGACAGGGGGTCGGCAATCAGCCCCAGCATTTT
CDR3: CASSTGQGVGNQPQHF

V: TRBV5-8
size: few
D: TRBD1
J: TRBJ1-1
DNA: TGTGCCAGCAGCCTCCGGACAGGGAACACTGAAGCTTTCTTT
CDR3: CASSLRTGNTEAFF